These 8 T cell receptor beta chains originate from one sample sequenced in a study of blood T cell repertoires in COVID-19. Profiled with immunoSEQ multiplex PCR; TCRdb holds only in-frame clones, not every one. In the table there are roughly 28,000 clones, roughly 85% of which are singletons. Sequenced: peripheral blood. All receptors come from a human donor in a cohort sampled during active COVID-19.

CDR3 region: CASSPSTDTQYF. As DNA, the CDR3 is TGTGCCAGCTCCCCGAGCACAGATACGCAGTATTTT. The V gene is TRBV18, the J gene TRBJ2-3; D gene ambiguous. V lost 6 bases, J lost 0 bases, and 4 bases lay in between. The CDR3 length is 12 residues. Per the germline V gene, CDR1 is KGHSH and CDR2 is LQKENI.

The rearrangement joins TRBV6-5 to TRBJ2-7, with TRBD1 matching over 9 bases. This CDR3 has 14 amino acids. Unmatched junction bases numbered 4, after V lost 5 bases and J lost 2 bases. CDR1 and CDR2 from the germline V gene are MNHEY and SVGAGI. The CDR3, as DNA: TGTGCCAGCAGTCACGGACAGGGGCCCTACGAGCAGTACTTC. Its protein product is CASSHGQGPYEQYF.

This clone appeared a single time. The chain employs TRBV5-1 and TRBJ2-7; D unclear. This CDR3 comprises 15 residues. Germline V gene sequence: CDR1 SGHRS, CDR2 YFSETQ. V was cut by 4 bases and J by 0 bases, with 14 bases left in between. The CDR3 sequence: CASSLLRVDSYEQYF. In DNA, the CDR3 is TGCGCCAGCAGCCTCCTCCGGGTCGACTCCTACGAGCAGTACTTC. The whole variable domain, remainder taken from reference TRBV5-1 and TRBJ2-7, is KAGVTQTPRYLIKTRGQQVTLSCSPISGHRSVSWYQQTPGQGLQFLFEYFSETQRNKGNFPGRFSGRQFSNSRSEMNVSTLELGDSALYLCASSLLRVDSYEQYFGPGTRLTVT.

The chain combines TRBV9 with TRBJ2-2; D might be TRBD2 (5 bases). There are 16 residues in the CDR3. Germline values: CDR1 SGDLS, CDR2 YYNGEE. V lost 0 bases and J 3 bases, leaving 12 bases between the germline ends. The CDR3 nucleotides read TGTGCCAGCAGCGTAGCCGGCGGGCGTGACACCGGGGAGCTGTTTTTT. The encoded protein is CASSVAGGRDTGELFF. Full variable domain (rest looked up from reference TRBV9 and TRBJ2-2): DSGVTQTPKHLITATGQRVTLRCSPRSGDLSVYWYQQSLDQGLQFLIQYYNGEERAKGNILERFSAQQFPDLHSELNLSSLELGDSALYFCASSVAGGRDTGELFFGEGSRLTVL.

This chain links TRBV5-5 with TRBJ2-5; 9 bases are shared with TRBD2. V was pared by 1 base and J by 1 base, with 2 bases of the junction left unmatched. Germline CDR1 is SGHKS and CDR2 is YYEKEE (reference sequence). There are 15 residues in the CDR3. CDR3 region: CASSLPSGIQETQYF. CDR3 coding DNA: TGTGCCAGCAGCTTGCCTAGCGGGATCCAAGAGACCCAGTACTTC.

In its sample, this clone was seen once. This rearrangement joins TRBV21-1 to TRBJ1-1; TRBD1 reflects the table's D call only, with no check against the DNA. TRBV21-1 is shown as a pseudogene. The CDR3 covers 15 residues. CDR3 DNA sequence: TGTGCCAGCAGCAAAAAGGGGGCAGGCAGTACTGAAGCTTTCTTT. Translating gives CASSKKGAGSTEAFF.

This sequence joins TRBV10-3 and TRBJ2-2; TRBD1 matches 7 bases. With V trimmed by 2 bases and J by 4 bases, 4 bases remained unmatched. The CDR3 runs 15 residues. Germline V gene lookup returns CDR1 ENHRY and CDR2 SYGVKD. CDR3 sequence reads: CAISEQGVGTGELFF. The CDR3 nucleotides read TGTGCCATCAGTGAGCAGGGGGTGGGCACCGGGGAGCTGTTTTTT.

The chain has TRBV2 and TRBJ2-7; 7 bases are shared with TRBD2. Germline-derived CDR1 and CDR2 are SNHLY and FYNNEI. The CDR3 runs to 14 residues. Trimming at V came to 8 bases and at J to 0 bases, leaving 7 bases not matched to a gene. The DNA of the CDR3 is TGTGCCAGCCTGCAGCGGGGATCCTCCTACGAGCAGTACTTC. Translated: CASLQRGSSYEQYF. The full variable domain, rest sourced from reference TRBV2 and TRBJ2-7, is EPEVTQTPSHQVTQMGQEVILRCVPISNHLYFYWYRQILGQKVEFLVSFYNNEISEKSEIFDDQFSVERPDGSNFTLKIRSTKLEDSAMYFCASLQRGSSYEQYFGPGTRLTVT.